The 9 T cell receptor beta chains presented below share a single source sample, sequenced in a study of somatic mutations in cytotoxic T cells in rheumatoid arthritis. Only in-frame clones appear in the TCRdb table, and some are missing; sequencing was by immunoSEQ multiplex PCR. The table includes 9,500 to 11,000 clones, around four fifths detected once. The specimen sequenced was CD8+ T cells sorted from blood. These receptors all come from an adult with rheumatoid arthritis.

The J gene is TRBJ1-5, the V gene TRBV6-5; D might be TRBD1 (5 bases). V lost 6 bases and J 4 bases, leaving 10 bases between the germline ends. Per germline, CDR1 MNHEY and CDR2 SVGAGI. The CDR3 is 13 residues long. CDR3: CASSRGTNQPQHF. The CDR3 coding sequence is TGTGCCAGCAGCCGCGGGACTAATCAGCCCCAGCATTTT.

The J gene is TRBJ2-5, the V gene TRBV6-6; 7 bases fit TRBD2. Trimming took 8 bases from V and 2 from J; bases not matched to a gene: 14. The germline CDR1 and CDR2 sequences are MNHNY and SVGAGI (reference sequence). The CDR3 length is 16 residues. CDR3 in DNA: TGTGCCAGCGCCCGTCCCCGGGACTACGAACAAGAGACCCAGTACTTC. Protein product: CASARPRDYEQETQYF.

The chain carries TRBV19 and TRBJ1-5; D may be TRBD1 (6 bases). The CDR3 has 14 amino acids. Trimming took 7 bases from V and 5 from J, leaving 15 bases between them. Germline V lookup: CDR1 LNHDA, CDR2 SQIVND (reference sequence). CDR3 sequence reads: CASKTDRRDQPQHF. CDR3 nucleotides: TGTGCCAGTAAGACGGACAGACGAGATCAGCCCCAGCATTTT.

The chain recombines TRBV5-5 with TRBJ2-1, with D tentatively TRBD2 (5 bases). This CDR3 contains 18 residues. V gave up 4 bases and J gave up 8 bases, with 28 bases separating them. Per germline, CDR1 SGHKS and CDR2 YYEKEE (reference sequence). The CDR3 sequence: CASSPAGVPQAAYYEQFF. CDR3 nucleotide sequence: TGTGCCAGCAGCCCCGCTGGGGTCCCTCAAGCGGCGTATTATGAGCAGTTCTTC.

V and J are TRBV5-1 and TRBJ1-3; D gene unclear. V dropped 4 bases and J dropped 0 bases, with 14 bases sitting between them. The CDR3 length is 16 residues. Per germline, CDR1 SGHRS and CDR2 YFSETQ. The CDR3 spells CASSTSGIVSGNTIYF. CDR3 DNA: TGCGCCAGCAGCACCTCAGGTATCGTCTCTGGAAACACCATATATTTT.

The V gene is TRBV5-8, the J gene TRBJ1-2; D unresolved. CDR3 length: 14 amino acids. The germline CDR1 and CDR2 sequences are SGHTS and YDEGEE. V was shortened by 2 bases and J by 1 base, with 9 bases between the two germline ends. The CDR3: CASSFVRSNYGYTF. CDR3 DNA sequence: TGTGCCAGCAGCTTTGTCCGGAGTAACTATGGCTACACCTTC.

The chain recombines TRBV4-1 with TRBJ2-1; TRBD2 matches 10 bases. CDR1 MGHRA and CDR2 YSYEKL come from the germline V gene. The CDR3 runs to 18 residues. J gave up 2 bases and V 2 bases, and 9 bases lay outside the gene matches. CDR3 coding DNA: TGCGCCAGCAGCCAATGGGCTAGCGGGAGTAGTACCTACAATGAGCAGTTCTTC. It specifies CASSQWASGSSTYNEQFF.

CDR3 in amino acids: CASSVGTTLYEQYF. The CDR3 DNA reads TGTGCCAGCAGCGTCGGGACTACTCTCTACGAGCAGTACTTC. The chain uses TRBV9 and TRBJ2-7; 7 nucleotides match TRBD2. The CDR3 length is 14 residues. Per germline, CDR1 SGDLS and CDR2 YYNGEE. V lost 2 bases and J lost 3; bases outside the gene matches: 5.

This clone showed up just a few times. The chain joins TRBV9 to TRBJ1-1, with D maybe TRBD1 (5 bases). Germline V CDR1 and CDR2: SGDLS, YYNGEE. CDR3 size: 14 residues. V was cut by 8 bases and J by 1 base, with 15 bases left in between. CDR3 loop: CASSSGTENTEAFF. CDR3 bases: TGTGCCAGTTCTTCAGGGACGGAGAACACTGAAGCTTTCTTT.